This T cell receptor (beta chain) was documented in a study of T cells in Graves' hyperthyroidism and ophthalmopathy. The CDR3 totals 15 residues. The germline V gene encodes CDR1 DFQATT and CDR2 SNEGSKA (reference sequence). V was cut by 6 bases and J by 0 bases, with 12 bases left in between. There were TCR beta CDR3 regions amplified from RNA transcripts. The HTBI set primed first-round TCR CDR3 RT-PCR. TCRdb independently ran MiXCR on the multiplex PCR reads; one entry per CDR3 protein. The data show about 570,000 distinct CDR3 sequences, 12% to 15% seen once. The rearrangement joins TRBV20-1 to TRBJ1-6; D is ambiguous. Sequenced sample: blood. This clonotype was obtained from a woman in her thirties or forties with Graves' hyperthyroidism. CDR3 coding DNA: TGCAGTGCACAACGCCCGAGCTCCTATAATTCACCCCTCCACTTT. The encoded protein is CSAQRPSSYNSPLHF.